This T cell receptor (beta chain) was recorded in a study of control samples from healthy donors and cancer patients. The CDR3 is 14 amino acids. Looked up from germline, CDR1 is SGHRS and CDR2 is YFSETQ. With 0 bases removed from V and 3 bases from J, the gap between germline ends came to 9 bases. Assay used: immunoSEQ multiplex PCR; TCRdb lists only in-frame clones, some missing. The table includes 45,000 to 60,000 clones, around 94% detected once. The chain combines TRBV5-1 with TRBJ1-2; a possible D gene is TRBD1 (5 bases). Sequenced sample: blood. This TCR derives from a man aged 30 to 39 in good health. CDR3 DNA sequence: TGCGCCAGCAGCTTGGGGGACGGAGACTATGGCTACACCTTC. The encoded protein is CASSLGDGDYGYTF.